Presented here are 16 T cell receptor beta chains from one specimen sequenced in a study of T cell repertoires in cytomegalovirus infection. What these receptors recognize is not known. TCRdb redid the calling of the reads with MiXCR, one entry per CDR3 protein. The data hold a few hundred thousand distinct CDR3 sequences, with roughly 43% observed a single time. The sample in question was cultured PBMCs, obtained from culture after CMV antigen stimulation. These receptors all stem from a human donor in good health (CMV status not recorded). Some clones in this sample may be carry-over from other donors' samples.

The chain employs TRBV11-2 and TRBJ2-5; no definite D call. Between the trimmed V and J ends, which lost 7 bases and 2 bases, there was a span of 5 bases. Germline CDR1 is SGHAT and CDR2 is FQNNGV. The length of the CDR3 is 11 residues. The CDR3 sequence: CASTVQETQYF. The CDR3 bases are TGTGCCAGCACGGTGCAAGAGACCCAGTACTTC.

This clonotype was detected only a few times. The genes are TRBV7-4 and TRBJ2-7; 11 nucleotides match TRBD2. The CDR3 contains 15 residues. CDR1 is SGHVT and CDR2 is SQSDAQ in the germline V gene. With V trimmed by 2 bases and J by 5 bases, 5 bases remained unmatched. The CDR3 DNA is TGTGCCAGCAGCTTATCTAGCGGGAGGCCGCACGAGCAGTACTTC. Its translation is CASSLSSGRPHEQYF. Using reference TRBV7-4 and TRBJ2-7 for the parts outside the CDR3, the full variable domain is GAGVSQSPRYKVAKRGRDVALRCDSISGHVTLYWYRQTLGQGSEVLTYSQSDAQRDKSGRPSGRFSAERPERSVSTLKIQRTEQGDSAVYLCASSLSSGRPHEQYFGPGTRLTVT.

The gene calls are TRBV19 and TRBJ1-5, with 8 bases matching TRBD1. V trimming: 5 bases; J trimming: 8 bases; junction bases outside the gene matches: 14. Germline V gene lookup returns CDR1 LNHDA and CDR2 SQIVND (reference sequence). This CDR3 has 16 amino acids. CDR3 residues: CASSRAGQEKSKPQHF. The CDR3 DNA is TGTGCCAGTAGTCGAGCGGGACAGGAAAAATCAAAGCCCCAGCATTTT. Variable domain in full (rest from reference TRBV19 and TRBJ1-5): DGGITQSPKYLFRKEGQNVTLSCEQNLNHDAMYWYRQDPGQGLRLIYYSQIVNDFQKGDIAEGYSVSREKKESFPLTVTSAQKNPTAFYLCASSRAGQEKSKPQHFGDGTRLSIL.

J is TRBJ1-1 and V is TRBV12-3 or TRBV12-4; D is uncertain. V was clipped by 7 bases and J by 0 bases, with 21 bases between them. This CDR3 comprises 17 residues. The CDR3 protein is CASKYSIMGRMNTEAFF. As DNA, the CDR3 is TGTGCCAGCAAATATTCGATTATGGGGAGGATGAACACTGAAGCTTTCTTT.

The V and J genes are TRBV7-2 and TRBJ2-7; D gene unclear. V shed 1 base and J shed 6 bases, with 13 bases lying between them. This CDR3 has 14 amino acids. Germline V gene data show CDR1 as SGHTA and CDR2 as FQGNSA. The CDR3 DNA reads TGTGCCAGCAGCTTAGAGGGTTTAGTGGTCGAGCAGTACTTC. Amino acids: CASSLEGLVVEQYF.

The V and J genes are TRBV7-2 and TRBJ2-5; D not resolved. CDR1 is SGHTA and CDR2 is FQGNSA in the germline V gene. CDR3 length equals 13 residues. Trimming cost V 1 base and J 7 bases, with 10 bases left between them. The chain's CDR3 is CASSLGARWTQYF. CDR3 sequence (DNA): TGTGCCAGCAGCTTAGGGGCTAGGTGGACCCAGTACTTC.

The chain couples TRBV5-6 to TRBJ1-2; 7 bases align to TRBD1. This CDR3 comprises 15 residues. Germline CDR1 SGHDT, CDR2 YYEEEE. The V and J ends lost 2 bases and 3 bases, in that order; junction bases with no gene match: 7. CDR3 sequence (DNA): TGTGCCAGCAGCTTCCTGGACAGGCGCGACTATGGCTACACCTTC. Encoded protein: CASSFLDRRDYGYTF.

This rearrangement joins TRBV7-8 to TRBJ2-1, with D perhaps TRBD1 or TRBD2 (6 bases each). In germline, CDR1 is SGHVS, CDR2 FQNEAQ. The CDR3 length is 17 residues. Trimming pared 0 bases from V and 7 bases from J, leaving 19 bases between. CDR3 bases: TGTGCCAGCAGCTTAGCCAATTCCCACAGGAGGGGGAATGAGCAGTTCTTC. This gives the protein CASSLANSHRRGNEQFF.

J is TRBJ2-1 and V is TRBV7-2, with TRBD2 identical over 7 bases. CDR1 is SGHTA, CDR2 FQGNSA, per germline. V was pared by 5 bases and J by 5 bases, with 9 bases of the junction left unmatched. This CDR3 is 15 amino acids long. CDR3 DNA sequence: TGTGCCAGCAGCCCCTCGCGGGAGAACAACAATGAGCAGTTCTTC. It is translated as CASSPSRENNNEQFF.

This clonotype was seen a handful of times. The chain employs TRBV4-1 and TRBJ2-7, with D possibly matching TRBD2 (6 bases). The germline CDR1 and CDR2 sequences are MGHRA and YSYEKL. The CDR3 sequence is 14 residues long. Trimming cost V 0 bases and J 2 bases, with 8 bases left between them. The CDR3 loop is CASSQDGGTYEQYF. DNA for the CDR3: TGCGCCAGCAGCCAAGATGGGGGGACCTACGAGCAGTACTTC.

The V gene is TRBV10-2, the J gene TRBJ2-3; D is ambiguous. The ends were cut back, 2 bases at V and 1 base at J, with 10 bases in the middle. Germline lookup yields CDR1 WSHSY and CDR2 SAAADI. The CDR3 totals 15 residues. The CDR3 region has the DNA TGCGCCAGCAGTGAGGGAGCTGACGGCACAGATACGCAGTATTTT. Encoded protein: CASSEGADGTDTQYF.

V is TRBV7-8 and J is TRBJ1-1, with 7 bases fitting TRBD1. The CDR3 covers 16 residues. Per germline, CDR1 SGHVS and CDR2 FQNEAQ. V shed 4 bases and J 4 bases; nucleotides not matched to a gene: 12. CDR3 residues: CASSSLRQGRSTEAFF. Here the CDR3 DNA reads TGTGCCAGCAGCTCCCTCCGACAGGGTCGGTCCACTGAAGCTTTCTTT.

This clonotype has just one count. This chain links TRBV20-1 with TRBJ1-1; D is uncertain. The CDR3 is 14 amino acids. Between the trimmed V and J ends, which lost 3 bases and 5 bases, there was a span of 16 bases. CDR1 DFQATT and CDR2 SNEGSKA come from the germline V gene (reference sequence). CDR3 sequence reads: CSASNPRSGTEAFF. In DNA, the CDR3 is TGCAGTGCTAGCAATCCCCGTTCGGGAACTGAAGCTTTCTTT.

This clonotype was seen repeatedly, ten times or more. Here the CDR3 reads CASSLDERIQPLHF. CDR3 sequence (DNA): TGTGCCAGCAGCTTAGACGAGAGGATTCAACCCCTCCACTTT. The chain couples TRBV7-2 to TRBJ1-6, with no clear D. The CDR3 covers 14 residues. Per germline, CDR1 SGHTA and CDR2 FQGNSA. V dropped 1 base and J dropped 12 bases, with 13 bases sitting between them.

The chain recombines TRBV6-2 or TRBV6-3 with TRBJ2-7, with 7 bases aligning to TRBD2. The trim removed 0 bases at V and 3 bases at J, leaving 14 bases unmatched. Per the germline V gene, CDR1 is MNHEY and CDR2 is SVGEGT. The CDR3 contains 18 residues. For the CDR3, the DNA is TGTGCCAGCAGTTACTCCCCCGAGTCTAGCGGCCTCATCTACGAGCAGTACTTC. Translation: CASSYSPESSGLIYEQYF.

The gene calls are TRBV19 and TRBJ1-5, with 7 nucleotides matching TRBD1. Germline-derived CDR1 and CDR2 are LNHDA and SQIVND (reference sequence). The trim removed 4 bases at V and 4 bases at J, leaving 7 bases unmatched. The CDR3 is 15 amino acids. The CDR3: CASSKRGPGNQPQHF. The CDR3 nucleotides read TGTGCCAGTAGTAAGAGGGGGCCGGGAAATCAGCCCCAGCATTTT. The full variable domain, its missing parts supplied by reference TRBV19 and TRBJ1-5, is DGGITQSPKYLFRKEGQNVTLSCEQNLNHDAMYWYRQDPGQGLRLIYYSQIVNDFQKGDIAEGYSVSREKKESFPLTVTSAQKNPTAFYLCASSKRGPGNQPQHFGDGTRLSIL.